This T cell receptor beta chain originates from a study of CD8 T cells in ankylosing spondylitis. TCRdb called the 5' RACE reads again in MiXCR, with one record for every CDR3 protein. Of approximately 140,000 distinct CDR3 sequences in the sample, around 9.3% were seen once. V lost 1 base and J 3 bases, leaving 13 bases between the germline ends. Germline values: CDR1 MGHRA, CDR2 YSYEKL. The CDR3 covers 16 residues. The chain carries TRBV4-1 and TRBJ1-5, with a weak D call TRBD1 (6 bases). The TCR was taken from a male donor with ankylosing spondylitis or in good health (not recorded which). Input material: blood, either unsorted or a sorted T cell fraction (not recorded which). In nucleotides, the CDR3 is TGCGCCAGCAGCCAAGGAGGGGGACGGGACAATCAGCCCCAGCATTTT. Residues: CASSQGGGRDNQPQHF.